The entry that follows covers one TCR beta chain sequence. Antigen unknown. The repertoire was sequenced with immunoSEQ multiplex PCR; TCRdb's copy has only in-frame clones and lacks some. This sample has tens of thousands of clones, with approximately 90% found just once. This record belongs to a study of monozygotic twins with cystic fibrosis. Overall study results and limits: Shared CDR3 numbers were not associated with age, concordance or severity. V usage most resembled the co-twin in 13 of 16 pairs. Nucleotide-identical clonotype sharing was significantly higher within monozygotic CF twin pairs than between unrelated CF individuals.

The TCR originated in a girl between 2 and 10 years old with cystic fibrosis. The sequenced sample consisted of blood.

This CDR3 reads CASSSQGGGYEQYF. In DNA form, the CDR3 reads TGTGCCAGCAGTTCACAGGGAGGGGGCTACGAGCAGTACTTC. The rearrangement links TRBV2 to TRBJ2-7; perhaps TRBD2 as D (7 bases). CDR1 and CDR2 (germline): SNHLY, FYNNEI. There are 14 residues in the CDR3. V was pared by 5 bases and J by 3 bases, with 14 bases between.